One sample yielded the 12 T cell receptor beta chains listed below, sequenced in a study of low-dose radiotherapy and immunotherapy resistance in tumors. With a constant-region primer and a V-primer adapter, TCRs were subjected to about 20 PCR cycles of amplification. TCRdb recomputed calls from the reads with MiXCR, one row per CDR3 protein. The data contain under 60,000 distinct CDR3 sequences, 33% of them singletons. Time point defined: after trial treatment. Treatment here: LDRT plus nivolumab, ipilimumab, low-dose cyclophosphamide and aspirin (RACIN trial). This specimen consisted of PBMCs, obtained after low-dose radiotherapy plus immunotherapy. The receptors come from a male donor with rectosigmoid adenocarcinoma.

On this clonotype: This probably arose from a read error, given a far larger clone one base away. The rearrangement links TRBV28 to TRBJ2-1, with 13 bases fitting TRBD2. Unmatched junction bases numbered 10, after V lost 4 bases and J lost 10 bases. Per the germline V gene, CDR1 is MDHEN and CDR2 is SYDVKM. The CDR3 contains 16 residues. DNA of the CDR3: TGTGCCAGCAGTTCCCATTGGACTAGCGGGAGTTACGAGCAGTTCTTC. Protein: CASSSHWTSGSYEQFF.

This clonotype occurred a few times. The chain carries TRBV29-1 and TRBJ2-5, with 8 bases identical to TRBD1. The CDR3 sequence is 15 residues long. In germline, CDR1 is SQVTM, CDR2 ANQGSEA. V gave up 1 base and J gave up 5 bases; unmatched junction bases: 9. This chain's CDR3 is CSVEGGQGNLETQYF. The CDR3 DNA is TGCAGCGTTGAAGGAGGACAGGGTAATTTGGAGACCCAGTACTTC.

This clonotype has ten or more counts. This chain uses TRBV4-2 with TRBJ2-7; TRBD2 is a possible D gene (7 bases). The CDR3 sequence is 16 residues long. Germline V gene sequence: CDR1 LGHNA, CDR2 YNFKEQ. Trimming took 0 bases from V and 2 from J, leaving 14 bases between them. The CDR3 loop reads CASSQERGGLTYEQYF. The DNA for the CDR3 is TGTGCCAGCAGCCAAGAAAGGGGGGGGCTCACCTACGAGCAGTACTTC.

This clonotype was seen ten or more times. V and J are TRBV6-6 and TRBJ2-3; perhaps D is TRBD1 or TRBD2 (6 bases each). The CDR3 has 15 residues. The germline V gene encodes CDR1 MNHNY and CDR2 SVGAGI (reference sequence). The V end lost 4 bases, the J end lost 6 bases, and 17 bases lay between the germline ends. Here the CDR3 DNA reads TGTGCCAGCAGTTCTACTAGACCGGGGGCGGATACGCAGTATTTT. Protein sequence: CASSSTRPGADTQYF.

V gene TRBV6-1 combines with J gene TRBJ2-5; a possible D gene is TRBD2 (6 bases). Germline V lookup: CDR1 MNHNS, CDR2 SASEGT. This CDR3 has 13 amino acids. The CDR3 reads CDGSEMGGETQYF. The CDR3 DNA reads TGTGACGGCAGTGAAATGGGGGGAGAGACCCAGTACTTC.

This clonotype occurred many times. The chain has TRBV25-1 and TRBJ2-1; 7 nucleotides align to TRBD1. Trimming cost V 1 base and J 0 bases; bases outside gene matches: 3. The CDR3 has 16 amino acids. Germline CDR1 reads MGHDK; CDR2 reads SYGVNS. CDR3 sequence (DNA): TGTGCCAGCAGTGAATTTCAGGGGGTCTCCTACAATGAGCAGTTCTTC. Translating it yields CASSEFQGVSYNEQFF.

In this sample, this clonotype turned up many times. This chain joins TRBV18 and TRBJ2-1, with TRBD2 matching over 11 bases. V dropped 3 bases and J dropped 7; count of bases not matched to a gene: 8. The CDR3 contains 16 residues. Germline-derived CDR1 and CDR2 are KGHSH and LQKENI. The CDR3 DNA is TGTGCCAGCTCACCGACCCTAGCGGGGGGTAAAAATGAGCAGTTCTTC. Translating gives CASSPTLAGGKNEQFF.

This clonotype was counted at least ten times. The chain joins TRBV15 to TRBJ1-5; D is undetermined. Germline V gene sequence: CDR1 LNHNV, CDR2 YYDKDF (reference sequence). The V end lost 2 bases, the J end lost 6 bases, and 11 bases lay between the germline ends. The CDR3 contains 14 residues. Written as DNA, the CDR3 is TGTGCCACCAGCAGACCGGCAGAGACTCAGCCCCAGCATTTT. Residues: CATSRPAETQPQHF. The full variable domain, in which reference TRBV15 and TRBJ1-5 provide the parts outside the CDR3, is DAMVIQNPRYQVTQFGKPVTLSCSQTLNHNVMYWYQQKSSQAPKLLFHYYDKDFNNEADTPDNFQSRRPNTSFCFLDIRSPGLGDTAMYLCATSRPAETQPQHFGDGTRLSIL.

The J gene is TRBJ2-1, the V gene TRBV12-3 or TRBV12-4; D gene uncertain. CDR3 length: 15 amino acids. The V end lost 5 bases, the J end lost 2 bases, and 13 bases lay between the germline ends. Written as DNA, the CDR3 is TGTGCCAGCAGTACCGACTCACGACCCTACAATGAGCAGTTCTTC. It is translated as CASSTDSRPYNEQFF.

The table lists this clonotype with a count of one. The genes are TRBV7-9 and TRBJ2-1; D possibly matches TRBD1 or TRBD2 (6 bases each). Germline V gives CDR1 SEHNR, CDR2 FQNEAQ (reference sequence). V gave up 5 bases and J gave up 4 bases, with 15 bases separating them. The CDR3 consists of 15 residues. CDR3 sequence: CASSLRGRKYNEQFF. The CDR3 nucleotides are TGTGCCAGCAGCCTCCGGGGGCGTAAATACAATGAGCAGTTCTTC.

The gene calls are TRBV12-3 or TRBV12-4 and TRBJ2-3; no reliable D call. With 6 bases removed from V and 1 base from J, the gap between germline ends came to 11 bases. The CDR3 extends over 14 amino acids. The CDR3 DNA sequence: TGTGCCAGCAGACCAGAGGTCGGCACAGATACGCAGTATTTT. It is translated as CASRPEVGTDTQYF.

This clonotype showed up many times. The chain uses TRBV5-6 and TRBJ2-1, with 7 bases fitting TRBD1. Germline CDR1 is SGHDT and CDR2 is YYEEEE. The CDR3 covers 12 residues. Germline trimming cut 1 base from V and 10 bases from J; bases unmatched to any gene: 2. The DNA for the CDR3 is TGTGCCAGCAGCTTGAGGGGGCCCGAGCAGTTCTTC. As protein: CASSLRGPEQFF.